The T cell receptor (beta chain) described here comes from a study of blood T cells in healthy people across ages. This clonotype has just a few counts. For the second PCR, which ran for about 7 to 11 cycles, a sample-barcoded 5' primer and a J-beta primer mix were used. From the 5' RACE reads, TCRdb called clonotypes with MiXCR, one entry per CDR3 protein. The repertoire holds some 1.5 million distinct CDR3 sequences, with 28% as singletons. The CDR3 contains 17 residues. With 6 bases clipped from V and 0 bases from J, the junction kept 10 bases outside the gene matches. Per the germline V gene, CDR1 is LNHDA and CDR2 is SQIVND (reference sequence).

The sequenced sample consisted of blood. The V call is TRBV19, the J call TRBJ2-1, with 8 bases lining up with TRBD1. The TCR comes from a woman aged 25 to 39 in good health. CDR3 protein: CASRPKQGEFSYNEQFF. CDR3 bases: TGTGCCAGTAGACCGAAACAGGGGGAATTCTCCTACAATGAGCAGTTCTTC.